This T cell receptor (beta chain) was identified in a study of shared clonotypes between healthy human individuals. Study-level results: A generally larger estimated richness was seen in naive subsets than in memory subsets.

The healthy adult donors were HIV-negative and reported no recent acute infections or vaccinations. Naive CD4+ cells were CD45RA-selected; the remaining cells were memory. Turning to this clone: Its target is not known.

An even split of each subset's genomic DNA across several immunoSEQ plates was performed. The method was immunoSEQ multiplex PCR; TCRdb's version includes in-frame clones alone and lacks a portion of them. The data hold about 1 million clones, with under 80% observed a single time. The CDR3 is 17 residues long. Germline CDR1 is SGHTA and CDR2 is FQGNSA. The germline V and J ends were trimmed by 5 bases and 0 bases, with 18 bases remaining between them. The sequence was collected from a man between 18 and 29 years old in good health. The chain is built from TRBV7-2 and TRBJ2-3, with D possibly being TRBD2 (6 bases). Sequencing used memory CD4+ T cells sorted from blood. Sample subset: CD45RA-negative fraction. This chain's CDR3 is CASSPKDRGTSTDTQYF. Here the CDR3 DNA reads TGTGCCAGCAGCCCTAAAGACCGCGGGACTAGCACAGATACGCAGTATTTT.